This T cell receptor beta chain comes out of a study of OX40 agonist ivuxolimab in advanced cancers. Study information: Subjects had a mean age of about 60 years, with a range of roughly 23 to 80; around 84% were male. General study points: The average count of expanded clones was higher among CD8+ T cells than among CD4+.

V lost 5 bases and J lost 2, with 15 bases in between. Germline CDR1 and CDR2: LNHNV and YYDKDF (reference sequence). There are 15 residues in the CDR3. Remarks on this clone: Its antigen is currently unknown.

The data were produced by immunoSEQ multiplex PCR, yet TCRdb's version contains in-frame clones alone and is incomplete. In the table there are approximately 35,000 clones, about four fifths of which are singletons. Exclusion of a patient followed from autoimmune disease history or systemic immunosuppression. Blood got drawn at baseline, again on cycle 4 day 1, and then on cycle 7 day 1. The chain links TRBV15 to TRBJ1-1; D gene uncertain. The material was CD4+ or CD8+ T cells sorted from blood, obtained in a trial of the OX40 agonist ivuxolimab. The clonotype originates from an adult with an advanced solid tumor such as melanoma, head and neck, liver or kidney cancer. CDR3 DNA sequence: TGTGCCACCAGCTCACCAGGAGGGCCTAACACTGAAGCTTTCTTT. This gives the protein CATSSPGGPNTEAFF.